These 3 T cell receptor beta chains came from one sample sequenced in a study of cytomegalovirus exposure and HLA in healthy donors. Here immunoSEQ multiplex PCR was the method, and the copy in TCRdb shows in-frame clones only, minus some. The sample consists of roughly 250,000 clones, nearly 90% of them appearing once. Sequencing input: PBMCs. These TCRs come from a woman under 30 in good health and CMV-seronegative.

This chain uses TRBV14 with TRBJ2-3; 10 bases agree with TRBD1. The CDR3 has 21 residues. Germline assignment: CDR1 SGHDN and CDR2 FVKESK. Trimming at V came to 1 base and at J to 3 bases, leaving 19 bases not matched to a gene. This CDR3 reads CASSQGVHLYPGQGSTDTQYF. The CDR3, as DNA: TGTGCCAGCAGCCAAGGTGTACATTTATATCCGGGACAGGGGTCGACAGATACGCAGTATTTT.

This clone came up a few times. The J gene is TRBJ1-3, the V gene TRBV9, with 7 bases fitting TRBD1. From germline, CDR1 is SGDLS and CDR2 YYNGEE. The CDR3 contains 16 residues. Trimming removed 0 bases from V and 2 bases from J; junction bases left unmatched: 5. DNA for the CDR3: TGTGCCAGCAGCGTAGATTCAGGGGGGCCTGGAAACACCATATATTTT. Protein product: CASSVDSGGPGNTIYF.

The chain uses TRBV13 and TRBJ2-3; 7 bases are a match to TRBD1. V lost 5 bases, J lost 1 base, and 9 bases stayed unmatched. The CDR3 is 16 residues long. Germline CDR1 and CDR2: PRHDT and FYEKMQ (reference sequence). CDR3 nucleotides: TGTGCCAGCAGCCTGAGACAGGGTGGTGGCACAGATACGCAGTATTTT. Amino acids: CASSLRQGGGTDTQYF.